Presented here are 22 T cell receptor beta chains from one specimen sequenced in a study of radiation and T cells in renal cell carcinoma (dated by TCRdb to the early 2020s). Preparation of the library involved the immunoSEQ multiplex PCR assay. Drawn from immuneACCESS, this table holds only the in-frame rearrangements with V and J called that TCRdb kept. Clones are partly lost; checked studies trace under half to an unresolved V gene and leave the rest unexplained. A total of about 95,000 clones appear in this sample, around 88% of them only once. About 7.9% of the sample comes from the top ten. The time point tag for this specimen amounts to: baseline pretreatment blood. The label giving this sample's treatment or condition can be read as: 15 Gy SBRT to primary tumor, nephrectomy 4 weeks later. Sequenced material: blood, taken from a patient whose treatment included radiotherapy and nephrectomy. These receptors were collected from a man aged 50 or older with renal cell carcinoma.

This chain joins TRBV2 and TRBJ2-2; 8 bases agree with TRBD1. In germline, CDR1 is SNHLY, CDR2 FYNNEI. V was pared by 6 bases and J by 3 bases, with 9 bases of the junction left unmatched. This CDR3 has 16 residues. In nucleotides, the CDR3 is TGTGCCAGCAGGCAGGGGGCTAGTGCTGACACCGGGGAGCTGTTTTTT. This translates into CASRQGASADTGELFF.

This clone was picked up a small number of times. This chain uses TRBV5-4 with TRBJ1-6; D is uncertain. Per the germline V gene, CDR1 is SGHNT and CDR2 is YYREEE (reference sequence). V was shortened by 0 bases and J by 8 bases, with 9 bases between the two germline ends. The CDR3 contains 14 residues. The CDR3: CASSLVHGDSPLHF. The CDR3 DNA reads as TGTGCCAGCAGCTTGGTACACGGTGATTCACCCCTCCACTTT.

A few counts support this clone. The chain joins TRBV7-3 to TRBJ2-2; no reliable D call. The CDR3 spans 15 residues. With 5 bases removed from V and 6 bases from J, the gap between germline ends came to 16 bases. CDR1 and CDR2 from the germline V gene are SGHTA and FQGTGA. CDR3 loop: CASSRTGRISGELFF. The CDR3 region has the DNA TGTGCCAGCAGCCGTACCGGACGGATTTCCGGGGAGCTGTTTTTT.

As to this clone: One end of the junction varies from germline; a read error may be responsible. The V gene is TRBV7-6, the J gene TRBJ2-7; TRBD1 matches 8 bases. This CDR3 contains 15 residues. CDR1 and CDR2 (germline): SGHVS, FNYEAQ. This CDR3 is CASSFVQGVSFEQYF. CDR3 bases: TGTGCCAGCAGCTTCGTACAGGGGGTCTCCTTCGAGCAGTACTTC.

This clone was seen once. This chain links TRBV11-2 with TRBJ1-2; the match to TRBD1 covers 7 bases. Unmatched junction bases numbered 5, after V lost 5 bases and J lost 2 bases. Germline V lookup: CDR1 SGHAT, CDR2 FQNNGV. The CDR3 spans 14 residues. The CDR3 loop is CASSTQTGNYGYTF. The CDR3 region has the DNA TGTGCCAGCAGCACCCAGACAGGGAACTATGGCTACACCTTC.

This clone has only one observation. CDR3 bases: TGTGCCAGCAGCGTCGACAGAAGCTCCTACAATGAGCAGTTCTTC. Translated: CASSVDRSSYNEQFF. This chain connects TRBV9 to TRBJ2-1; a possible D gene is TRBD1 (5 bases). The germline gives CDR1 SGDLS, CDR2 YYNGEE. Trimming took off 2 bases at V and 0 bases at J, with 9 bases between the two ends. The CDR3 has 15 residues.

This clone was detected a few times. The chain is built from TRBV27 and TRBJ2-6, with 9 nucleotides matching TRBD1. After removal of 3 bases from V and 1 base from J, the junction contained 10 bases not matched to a gene. The CDR3 has 19 residues. Looked up from germline, CDR1 is MNHEY and CDR2 is SMNVEV (reference sequence). CDR3 in amino acids: CASSFRASDRGSGANVLTF. DNA of the CDR3: TGTGCCAGCAGTTTTCGGGCGTCGGACAGGGGTTCTGGGGCCAACGTCCTGACTTTC.

The chain carries TRBV27 and TRBJ2-7; no clear D. The CDR3 is 14 amino acids. V shed 1 base and J shed 0 bases, with 7 bases lying between them. Germline loops: CDR1 MNHEY, CDR2 SMNVEV (reference sequence). The CDR3 DNA reads TGTGCCAGCAGTTTATGGGCAACCTCCTACGAGCAGTACTTC. It codes for CASSLWATSYEQYF.

The V gene is TRBV5-6, the J gene TRBJ2-7; D might be TRBD2 (6 bases). The CDR3 is 14 amino acids. Germline CDR1 reads SGHDT; CDR2 reads YYEEEE. The V end lost 3 bases, the J end lost 0 bases, and 10 bases lay between the germline ends. The CDR3 sequence: CASSSWGVSYEQYF. CDR3 DNA: TGTGCCAGCAGCTCGTGGGGGGTCTCCTACGAGCAGTACTTC.

The chain combines TRBV30 with TRBJ2-5; D is uncertain. Trimming pared 0 bases from V and 5 bases from J, leaving 10 bases between. The CDR3 runs 13 residues. Looked up from germline, CDR1 is GTSNPN and CDR2 is SVGIG (reference sequence). CDR3 coding DNA: TGTGCCTGGAGTGTACTTCTAGACGAGACCCAGTACTTC. Encoded protein: CAWSVLLDETQYF.

J is TRBJ1-2 and V is TRBV4-2, with unresolved D. Germline V CDR1 and CDR2: LGHNA, YNFKEQ. V shed 2 bases and J shed 7 bases, with 8 bases lying between them. The CDR3 runs to 12 residues. DNA of the CDR3: TGTGCCAGCAGCCAATTTCTCAGTGGCTACACCTTC. This translates into CASSQFLSGYTF.

The V and J genes are TRBV7-2 and TRBJ1-2; tentative D call: TRBD1 (6 bases). The CDR3 loop spans 15 amino acids. CDR1 is SGHTA and CDR2 is FQGNSA in the germline V gene. V lost 5 bases, J lost 2 bases, and 15 bases lay in between. The CDR3 spells CASSEGAGANYGYTF. In DNA form, the CDR3 reads TGTGCCAGCAGCGAAGGGGCAGGGGCCAACTATGGCTACACCTTC.

The J gene is TRBJ2-7, the V gene TRBV2; 10 bases are a match to TRBD2. The CDR3 runs 14 residues. The germline CDR1 and CDR2 sequences are SNHLY and FYNNEI. V lost 11 bases, J lost 7 bases, and 14 bases stayed unmatched. CDR3 protein: CASRGLAGVKEQYF. The CDR3 nucleotides are TGTGCCTCCCGAGGGCTAGCGGGAGTAAAGGAGCAGTACTTC.

This chain links TRBV10-3 with TRBJ2-3; TRBD1 matches 8 bases. The V and J ends lost 9 bases and 1 base, in that order; junction bases with no gene match: 6. This CDR3 comprises 14 residues. CDR1 and CDR2 (germline): ENHRY, SYGVKD. This CDR3 reads CAMTRGQGTDTQYF. CDR3 in DNA: TGTGCCATGACTAGGGGACAGGGCACAGATACGCAGTATTTT.

This chain uses TRBV9 with TRBJ2-7; D gene unclear. The CDR3 contains 14 residues. Trimming removed 0 bases from V and 4 bases from J, with 11 bases in between. Germline V gene data show CDR1 as SGDLS and CDR2 as YYNGEE. CDR3 nucleotides: TGTGCCAGCAGCGTAGAGGCCTCAGATTACGAGCAGTACTTC. The encoded protein is CASSVEASDYEQYF.

This clone was seen once. The chain links TRBV6-5 to TRBJ2-3, with TRBD2 matching 13 bases. CDR3 size: 15 residues. With V trimmed by 6 bases and J by 1 base, 1 base remained unmatched. Germline assignment: CDR1 MNHEY and CDR2 SVGAGI. CDR3 protein: CASRGTSGGTDTQYF. The CDR3 DNA sequence: TGTGCCAGCAGGGGGACTAGCGGGGGCACAGATACGCAGTATTTT.

This clone was found a few times. This chain joins TRBV6-5 and TRBJ1-4, with D hard to call. The CDR3 runs to 15 residues. Germline V gives CDR1 MNHEY, CDR2 SVGAGI. V was trimmed by 0 bases and J by 6 bases, leaving 11 bases between them. The CDR3 spells CASSYSRQVDEKLFF. The DNA for the CDR3 is TGTGCCAGCAGTTACTCGAGGCAGGTCGATGAAAAACTGTTTTTT.

This chain uses TRBV7-8 with TRBJ2-3; D is unclear. Germline assignment: CDR1 SGHVS and CDR2 FQNEAQ. This CDR3 contains 15 residues. Trimming stripped 4 bases from V and 0 bases from J, with 11 bases between. DNA for the CDR3: TGTGCCAGCAGCTCGGCGGTCTATAGCACAGATACGCAGTATTTT. Translation: CASSSAVYSTDTQYF.

The rearrangement joins TRBV6-5 to TRBJ1-1, with 9 bases fitting TRBD1. Trimming cost V 7 bases and J 4 bases; bases outside gene matches: 4. CDR1 and CDR2 from the germline V gene are MNHEY and SVGAGI. This CDR3 contains 13 residues. Here the CDR3 reads CASNRGQGTEAFF. The CDR3, as DNA: TGTGCCAGCAACAGGGGGCAGGGCACTGAAGCTTTCTTT.

In this sample, this clone turned up once. The chain uses TRBV6-5 and TRBJ2-7; D is uncertain. The V end was cut by 5 bases, the J end by 0 bases, with 14 bases between. CDR3 length: 15 residues. In germline, CDR1 is MNHEY, CDR2 SVGAGI. The CDR3 DNA sequence: TGTGCCAGCAGTCCCGCGGACGGAAGCTCCTACGAGCAGTACTTC. Encoded protein: CASSPADGSSYEQYF.

Only one count was recorded for this clone. V is TRBV5-5 and J is TRBJ1-1, with 10 bases matching TRBD1. There are 15 residues in the CDR3. The V gene end was trimmed by 2 bases and the J gene end by 2 bases; junction bases not matched to a gene: 3. CDR1 SGHKS and CDR2 YYEKEE come from the germline V gene (reference sequence). CDR3 DNA: TGTGCCAGCAGCTTTGGACAGGGGGTAAACACTGAAGCTTTCTTT. It is translated as CASSFGQGVNTEAFF.

The chain joins TRBV6-5 to TRBJ2-7; no clear D gene. Trimming stripped 2 bases from V and 2 bases from J, with 13 bases between. In germline, CDR1 is MNHEY, CDR2 SVGAGI. CDR3 length equals 15 residues. CDR3 protein: CASSYQPGETYEQYF. The CDR3 coding sequence is TGTGCCAGCAGTTACCAACCTGGGGAAACCTACGAGCAGTACTTC.